This T cell receptor (beta chain) was captured by sequencing in a study of shared clonotypes between healthy human individuals. This CDR3 region has 16 residues. Germline CDR1 reads KGHSH; CDR2 reads LQKENI. V was cut by 1 base and J by 0 bases, with 9 bases left in between. On this clone itself: Its antigen is unknown.

In the study's own analysis: As immunoSEQ supplied junction-only sequences (without quality scores), filtering differed. Libraries were prepared by immunoSEQ multiplex PCR; TCRdb keeps only in-frame clonotypes and omits some of them. That table furnishes V, J and clone size, whereas the DNA furnished D and trimming. Counted here are roughly 1,500,000 clones, 95% to 99% occurring once; the ten biggest clones make up around 0.47%. Findings and limits, study-wide: The authors sampled blood alone, and tissue repertoires likely differ.

Healthy adults negative for HIV, lacking recent acute infections or vaccinations, served as donors. CD4+ cells were split into CD45RA+ naive and CD45RA-negative memory subsets. The rearrangement links TRBV18 to TRBJ2-2; no clear D. What was sequenced was naive CD4+ T cells sorted from blood. The sample's subset: CD45RA+ positively selected. This TCR was sampled from a man aged 25-40 years in good health. The CDR3 sequence: CASSPLPVTNTGELFF. CDR3 nucleotides: TGTGCCAGCTCACCACTGCCAGTAACGAACACCGGGGAGCTGTTTTTT.